This TCR beta chain was captured by sequencing in a study of early T cells in non-severe SARS-CoV-2 infection. V was shortened by 4 bases and J by 8 bases, with 18 bases between the two germline ends. The CDR3 contains 15 residues. Looked up from germline, CDR1 is SEHNR and CDR2 is FQNEAQ (reference sequence). Each single cDNA molecule received a unique molecular identifier. TCRdb called the 5' RACE reads again in MiXCR, with one record for every CDR3 protein. The sample lists about 44,000 distinct CDR3 sequences; around 23% were seen once. V usage is TRBV7-9 and J usage is TRBJ2-1; perhaps TRBD2 as D (6 bases). This TCR came from an adult who was a healthcare worker with PCR-confirmed SARS-CoV-2 infection or an uninfected control (not recorded which). The sequences come from whole blood, collected at baseline. CDR3 in DNA: TGTGCCAGCAGCTCCCTCTGGAGGGAGGTAGATGAGCAGTTCTTC. It specifies CASSSLWREVDEQFF.